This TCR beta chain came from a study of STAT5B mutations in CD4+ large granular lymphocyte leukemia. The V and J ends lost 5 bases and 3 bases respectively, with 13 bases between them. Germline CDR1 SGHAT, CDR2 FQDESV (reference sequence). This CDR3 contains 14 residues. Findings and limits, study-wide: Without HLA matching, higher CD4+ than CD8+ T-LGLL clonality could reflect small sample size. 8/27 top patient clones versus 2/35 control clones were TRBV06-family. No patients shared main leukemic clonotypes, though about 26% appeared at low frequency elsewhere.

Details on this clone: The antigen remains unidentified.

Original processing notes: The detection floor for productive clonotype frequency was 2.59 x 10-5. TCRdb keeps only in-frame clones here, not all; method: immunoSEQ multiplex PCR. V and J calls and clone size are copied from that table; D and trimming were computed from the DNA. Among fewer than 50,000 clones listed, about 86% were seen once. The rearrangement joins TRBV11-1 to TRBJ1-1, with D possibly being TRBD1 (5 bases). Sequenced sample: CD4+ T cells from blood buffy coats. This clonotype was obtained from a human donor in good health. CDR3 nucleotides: TGTGCCAGCAGCCTAAGGGGCGCCCACACTGAAGCTTTCTTT. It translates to CASSLRGAHTEAFF.